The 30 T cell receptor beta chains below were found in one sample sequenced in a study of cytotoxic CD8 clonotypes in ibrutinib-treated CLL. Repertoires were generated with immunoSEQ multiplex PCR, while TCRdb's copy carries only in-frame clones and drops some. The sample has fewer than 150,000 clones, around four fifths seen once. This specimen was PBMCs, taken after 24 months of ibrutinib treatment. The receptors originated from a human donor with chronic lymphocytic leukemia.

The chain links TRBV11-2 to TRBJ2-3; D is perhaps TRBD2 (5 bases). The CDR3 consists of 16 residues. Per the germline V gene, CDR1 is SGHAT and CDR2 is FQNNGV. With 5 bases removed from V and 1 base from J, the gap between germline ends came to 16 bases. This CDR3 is CASSRGSGLRTDTQYF. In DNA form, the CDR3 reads TGTGCCAGCAGCCGAGGGTCCGGACTCCGCACAGATACGCAGTATTTT.

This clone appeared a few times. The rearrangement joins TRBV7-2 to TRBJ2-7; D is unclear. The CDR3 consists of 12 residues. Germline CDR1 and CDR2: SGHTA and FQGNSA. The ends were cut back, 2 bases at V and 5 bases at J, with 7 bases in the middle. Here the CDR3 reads CASSLYRDEQYF. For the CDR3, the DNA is TGTGCCAGCAGCTTATACCGGGACGAGCAGTACTTC.

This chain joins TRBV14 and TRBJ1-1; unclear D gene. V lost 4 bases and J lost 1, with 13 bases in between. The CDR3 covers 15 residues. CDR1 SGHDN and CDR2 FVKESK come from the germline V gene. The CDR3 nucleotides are TGTGCCAGCAGCCTTCCGGGCACCTCGAACACTGAAGCTTTCTTT. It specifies CASSLPGTSNTEAFF.

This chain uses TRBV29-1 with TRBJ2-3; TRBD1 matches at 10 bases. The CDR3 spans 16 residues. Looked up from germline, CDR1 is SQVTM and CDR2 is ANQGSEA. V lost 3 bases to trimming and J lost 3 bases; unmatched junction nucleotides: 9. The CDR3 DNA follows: TGCAGCGTTGAGTCTGTAGTGGGACAGGGGACAGATACGCAGTATTTT. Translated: CSVESVVGQGTDTQYF.

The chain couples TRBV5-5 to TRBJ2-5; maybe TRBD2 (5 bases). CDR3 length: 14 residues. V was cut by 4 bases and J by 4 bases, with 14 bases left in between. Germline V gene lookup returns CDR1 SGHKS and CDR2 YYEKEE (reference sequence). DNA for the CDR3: TGTGCCAGCAGCCGCGCGGGCCCCACAGAGACCCAGTACTTC. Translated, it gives CASSRAGPTETQYF.

The CDR3: CASRRFYGYTF. As DNA, the CDR3 is TGTGCCAGCAGGCGTTTCTATGGCTACACCTTC. V is TRBV6-9 and J is TRBJ1-2, with D uncertain. Germline loops: CDR1 MNHGY, CDR2 SVAAGI. The CDR3 is 11 residues long. V lost 6 bases, J lost 4 bases, and 6 bases lay in between.

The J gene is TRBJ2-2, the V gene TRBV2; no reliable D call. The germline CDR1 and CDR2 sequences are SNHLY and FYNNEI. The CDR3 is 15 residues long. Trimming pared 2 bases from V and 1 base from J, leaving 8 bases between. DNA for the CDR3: TGTGCCAGCAGTGAAAACCAGTTGAACACCGGGGAGCTGTTTTTT. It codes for CASSENQLNTGELFF.

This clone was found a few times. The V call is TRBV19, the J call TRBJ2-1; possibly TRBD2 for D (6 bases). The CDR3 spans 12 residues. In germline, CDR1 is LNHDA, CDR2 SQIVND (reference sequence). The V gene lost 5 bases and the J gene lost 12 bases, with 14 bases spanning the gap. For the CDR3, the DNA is TGTGCCAGTAGTTCCGACCGGGACTCGCAGTTCTTC. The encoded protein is CASSSDRDSQFF. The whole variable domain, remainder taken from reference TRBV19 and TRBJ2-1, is DGGITQSPKYLFRKEGQNVTLSCEQNLNHDAMYWYRQDPGQGLRLIYYSQIVNDFQKGDIAEGYSVSREKKESFPLTVTSAQKNPTAFYLCASSSDRDSQFFGPGTRLTVL.

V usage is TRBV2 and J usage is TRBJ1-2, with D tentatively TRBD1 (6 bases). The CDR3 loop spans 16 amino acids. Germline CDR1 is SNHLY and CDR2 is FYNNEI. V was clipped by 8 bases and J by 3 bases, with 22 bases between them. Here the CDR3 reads CASLGTIPSKDYGYTF. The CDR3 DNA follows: TGTGCCAGCCTGGGGACAATACCTTCTAAAGACTATGGCTACACCTTC. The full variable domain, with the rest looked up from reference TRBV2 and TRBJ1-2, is EPEVTQTPSHQVTQMGQEVILRCVPISNHLYFYWYRQILGQKVEFLVSFYNNEISEKSEIFDDQFSVERPDGSNFTLKIRSTKLEDSAMYFCASLGTIPSKDYGYTFGSGTRLTVV.

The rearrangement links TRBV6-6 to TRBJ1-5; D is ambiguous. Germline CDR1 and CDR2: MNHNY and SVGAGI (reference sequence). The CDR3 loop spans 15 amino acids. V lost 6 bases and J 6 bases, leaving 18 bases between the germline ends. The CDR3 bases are TGTGCCAGCAGACACATAGGAGGGCCGGGTCAGCCCCAGCATTTT. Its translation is CASRHIGGPGQPQHF.

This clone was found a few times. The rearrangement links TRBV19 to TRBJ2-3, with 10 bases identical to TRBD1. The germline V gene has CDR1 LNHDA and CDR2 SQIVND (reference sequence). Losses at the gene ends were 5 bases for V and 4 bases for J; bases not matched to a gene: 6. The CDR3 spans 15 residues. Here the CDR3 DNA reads TGTGCCAGTAGTGCCCGGGACAGGGGCCCAGATACGCAGTATTTT. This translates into CASSARDRGPDTQYF.

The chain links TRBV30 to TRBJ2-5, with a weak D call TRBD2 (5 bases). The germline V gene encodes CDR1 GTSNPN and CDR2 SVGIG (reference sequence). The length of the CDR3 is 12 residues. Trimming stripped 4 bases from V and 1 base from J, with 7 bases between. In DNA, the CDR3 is TGTGCCTGGAATCGGGGCCAAGAGACCCAGTACTTC. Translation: CAWNRGQETQYF.

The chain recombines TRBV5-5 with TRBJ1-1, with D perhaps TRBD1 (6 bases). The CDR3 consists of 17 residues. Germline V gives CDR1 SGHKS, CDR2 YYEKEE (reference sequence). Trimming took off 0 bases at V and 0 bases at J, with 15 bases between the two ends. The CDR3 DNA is TGTGCCAGCAGCTTGGACAGGGCAAGGACGGTGAACACTGAAGCTTTCTTT. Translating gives CASSLDRARTVNTEAFF.

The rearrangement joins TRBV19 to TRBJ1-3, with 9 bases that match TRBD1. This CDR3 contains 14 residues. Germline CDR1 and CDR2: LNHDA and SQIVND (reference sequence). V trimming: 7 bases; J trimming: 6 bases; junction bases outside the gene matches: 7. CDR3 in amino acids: CASTARDRENTIYF. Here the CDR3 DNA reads TGTGCCAGTACCGCCCGGGACAGGGAAAACACCATATATTTT.

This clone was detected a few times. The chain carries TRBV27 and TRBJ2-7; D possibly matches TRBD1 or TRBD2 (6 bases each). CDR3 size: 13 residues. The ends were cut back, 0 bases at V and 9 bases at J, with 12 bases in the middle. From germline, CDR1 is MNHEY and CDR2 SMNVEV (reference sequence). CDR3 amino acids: CASSLSRGVGQYF. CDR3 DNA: TGTGCCAGCAGTTTATCGAGGGGGGTCGGGCAGTACTTC.

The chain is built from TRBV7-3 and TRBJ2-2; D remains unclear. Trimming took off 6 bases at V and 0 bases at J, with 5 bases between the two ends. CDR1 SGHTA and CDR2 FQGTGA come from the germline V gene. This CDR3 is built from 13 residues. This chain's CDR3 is CASRLANTGELFF. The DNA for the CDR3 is TGTGCCAGCAGGCTAGCGAACACCGGGGAGCTGTTTTTT.

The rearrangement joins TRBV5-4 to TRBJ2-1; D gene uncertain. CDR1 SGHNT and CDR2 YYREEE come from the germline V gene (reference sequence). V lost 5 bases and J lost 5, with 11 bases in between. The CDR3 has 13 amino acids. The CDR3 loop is CASRPFRDNEQFF. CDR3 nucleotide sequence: TGTGCCAGCAGACCCTTTAGAGACAATGAGCAGTTCTTC.

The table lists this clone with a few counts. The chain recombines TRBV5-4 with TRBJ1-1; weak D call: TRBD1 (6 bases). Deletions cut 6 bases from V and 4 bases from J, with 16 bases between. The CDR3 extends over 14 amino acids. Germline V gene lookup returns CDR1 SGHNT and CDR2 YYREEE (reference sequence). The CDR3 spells CASTNQGGSTEAFF. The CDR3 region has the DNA TGTGCCAGCACCAACCAAGGGGGATCCACTGAAGCTTTCTTT. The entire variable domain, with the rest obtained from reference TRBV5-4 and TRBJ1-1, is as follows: ETGVTQSPTHLIKTRGQQVTLRCSSQSGHNTVSWYQQALGQGPQFIFQYYREEENGRGNFPPRFSGLQFPNYSSELNVNALELDDSALYLCASTNQGGSTEAFFGQGTRLTVV.

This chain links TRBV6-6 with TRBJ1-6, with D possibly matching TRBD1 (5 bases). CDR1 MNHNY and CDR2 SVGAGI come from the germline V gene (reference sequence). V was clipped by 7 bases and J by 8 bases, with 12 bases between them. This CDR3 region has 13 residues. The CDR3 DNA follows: TGTGCCAGCACCCAAGGGGCAGATTCACCCCTCCACTTT. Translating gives CASTQGADSPLHF.

The CDR3 bases are TGTGCCAGCAGCGCCCAGCGGGACTCCTACGAGCAGTACTTC. Its translation is CASSAQRDSYEQYF. The chain employs TRBV9 and TRBJ2-7; 7 nucleotides line up with TRBD2. The CDR3 length is 14 residues. Germline V lookup: CDR1 SGDLS, CDR2 YYNGEE. V was pared by 3 bases and J by 0 bases, with 3 bases of the junction left unmatched.

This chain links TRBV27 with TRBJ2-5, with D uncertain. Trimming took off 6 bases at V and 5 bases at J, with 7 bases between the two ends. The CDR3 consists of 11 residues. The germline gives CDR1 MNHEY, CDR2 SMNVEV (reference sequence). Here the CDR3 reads CASRVRETQYF. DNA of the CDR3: TGTGCCAGCAGAGTCCGGGAGACCCAGTACTTC.

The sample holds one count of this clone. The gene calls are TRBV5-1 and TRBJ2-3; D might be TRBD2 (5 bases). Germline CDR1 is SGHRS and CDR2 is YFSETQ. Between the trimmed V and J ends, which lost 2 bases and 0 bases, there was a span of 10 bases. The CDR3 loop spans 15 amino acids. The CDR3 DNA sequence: TGCGCCAGCAGCTTTTCGGGAACCAGCACAGATACGCAGTATTTT. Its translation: CASSFSGTSTDTQYF.

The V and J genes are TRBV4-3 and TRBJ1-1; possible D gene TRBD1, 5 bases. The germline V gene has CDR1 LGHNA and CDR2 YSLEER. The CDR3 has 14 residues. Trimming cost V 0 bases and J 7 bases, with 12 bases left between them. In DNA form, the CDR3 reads TGCGCCAGCAGCCAAGATGGGGTGCAGGGTGAAGCTTTCTTT. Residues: CASSQDGVQGEAFF.

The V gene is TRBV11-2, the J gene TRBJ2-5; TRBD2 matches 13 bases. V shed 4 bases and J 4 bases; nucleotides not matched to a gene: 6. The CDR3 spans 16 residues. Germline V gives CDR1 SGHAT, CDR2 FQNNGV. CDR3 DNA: TGTGCCAGCAGCTCTACTAGCGGGGGGGGCTCAGAGACCCAGTACTTC. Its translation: CASSSTSGGGSETQYF.

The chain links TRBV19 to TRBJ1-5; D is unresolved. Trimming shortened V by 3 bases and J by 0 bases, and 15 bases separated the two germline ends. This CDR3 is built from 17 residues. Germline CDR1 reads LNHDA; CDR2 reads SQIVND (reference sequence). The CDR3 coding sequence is TGTGCCAGTAGTATTGCCGGACGGAGATATAGCAATCAGCCCCAGCATTTT. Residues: CASSIAGRRYSNQPQHF.

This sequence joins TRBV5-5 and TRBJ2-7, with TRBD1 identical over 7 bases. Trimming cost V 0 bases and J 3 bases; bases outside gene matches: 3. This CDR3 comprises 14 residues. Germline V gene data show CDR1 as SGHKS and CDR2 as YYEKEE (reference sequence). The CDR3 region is CASSLETGFYEQYF. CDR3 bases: TGTGCCAGCAGCTTGGAGACAGGGTTCTACGAGCAGTACTTC.

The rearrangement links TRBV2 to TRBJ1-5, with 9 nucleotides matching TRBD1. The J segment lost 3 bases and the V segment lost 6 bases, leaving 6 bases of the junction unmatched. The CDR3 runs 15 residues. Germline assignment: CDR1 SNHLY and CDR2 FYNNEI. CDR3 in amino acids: CASRGRTGDNQPQHF. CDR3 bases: TGTGCCAGCAGGGGTAGGACAGGGGACAATCAGCCCCAGCATTTT.

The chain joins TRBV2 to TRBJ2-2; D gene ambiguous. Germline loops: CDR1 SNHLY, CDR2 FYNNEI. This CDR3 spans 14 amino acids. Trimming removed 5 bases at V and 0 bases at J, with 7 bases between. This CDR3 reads CASSLTSNTGELFF. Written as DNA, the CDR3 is TGTGCCAGCAGTCTGACATCGAACACCGGGGAGCTGTTTTTT.

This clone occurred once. CDR3: CSVAPWGRNQPQHF. DNA for the CDR3: TGCAGCGTTGCCCCGTGGGGACGCAATCAGCCCCAGCATTTT. The chain recombines TRBV29-1 with TRBJ1-5; D is possibly TRBD1 (5 bases). The CDR3 is 14 amino acids. Germline V gene data show CDR1 as SQVTM and CDR2 as ANQGSEA. V shed 4 bases and J shed 2 bases, with 12 bases lying between them.

CDR3 in amino acids: CASSQEPRVGDTQYF. The CDR3 nucleotides read TGCGCCAGCAGCCAAGAACCTCGGGTAGGAGATACGCAGTATTTT. The rearrangement links TRBV4-3 to TRBJ2-3; D is unresolved. This CDR3 is 15 amino acids long. Trimming left V 0 bases short and J 5 bases short, with 12 bases between. The germline V gene has CDR1 LGHNA and CDR2 YSLEER.